This TCR beta chain came from a study of T cells after somatic rescue of genetic block. Sequencing was performed with immunoSEQ multiplex PCR; in TCRdb, only in-frame clones are kept and a portion is missing. The data contain tens of thousands of clones, 80% to 95% of them singletons. There are 13 residues in the CDR3. The germline V gene has CDR1 SNHLY and CDR2 FYNNEI. The sample comprised peripheral blood mononuclear cells (PBMCs). This sequence was found in a man aged 40-49 years. J is TRBJ2-5 and V is TRBV2, with D maybe TRBD2 (6 bases). The DNA matches TRBJ2-7 better at its end, which makes the J call doubtful. CDR3 amino acids: CASSPGSSYEQYF. As DNA, the CDR3 is TGTGCCAGCAGCCCCGGGAGCTCCTACGAGCAGTACTTC.